This TCR beta chain is from a study of control samples from healthy donors and cancer patients. The CDR3 extends over 13 amino acids. Trimming took 6 bases from V and 5 from J; bases not matched to a gene: 2. Germline values: CDR1 MGHDK, CDR2 SYGVNS. The table came from immunoSEQ multiplex PCR; TCRdb's copy has only in-frame clones and leaves some out. The sample contains about 90,000 clones, over 75% of which appear only once. Sequenced sample: blood. The TCR sequence derives from a woman aged 18-29 years in good health. This chain joins TRBV25-1 and TRBJ2-1; TRBD1 matches 9 bases. CDR3 DNA: TGTGCCAGCAGCCGGGACAGGGACAATGAGCAGTTCTTC. It specifies CASSRDRDNEQFF. Together with reference TRBV25-1 and TRBJ2-1, the CDR3 gives the full variable domain: EADIYQTPRYLVIGTGKKITLECSQTMGHDKMYWYQQDPGMELHLIHYSYGVNSTEKGDLSSESTVSRIRTEHFPLTLESARPSHTSQYLCASSRDRDNEQFFGPGTRLTVL.